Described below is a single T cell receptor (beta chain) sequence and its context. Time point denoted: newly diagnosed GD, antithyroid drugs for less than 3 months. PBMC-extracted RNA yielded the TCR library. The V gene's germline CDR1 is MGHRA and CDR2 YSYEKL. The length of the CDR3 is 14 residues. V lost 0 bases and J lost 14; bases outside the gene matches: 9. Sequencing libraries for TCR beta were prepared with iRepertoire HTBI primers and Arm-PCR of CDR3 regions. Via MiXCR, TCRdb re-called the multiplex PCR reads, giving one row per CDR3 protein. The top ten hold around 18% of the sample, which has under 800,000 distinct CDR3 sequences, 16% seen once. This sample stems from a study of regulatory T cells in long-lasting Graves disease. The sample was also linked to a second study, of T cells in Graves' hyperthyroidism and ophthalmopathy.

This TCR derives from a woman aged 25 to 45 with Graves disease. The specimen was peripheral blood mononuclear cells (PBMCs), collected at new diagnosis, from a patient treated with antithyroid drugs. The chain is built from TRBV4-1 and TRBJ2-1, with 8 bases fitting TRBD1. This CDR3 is CASSQDPAGGLEFF. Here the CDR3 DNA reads TGCGCCAGCAGCCAAGATCCGGCAGGGGGCTTAGAGTTCTTC.